Listed below are T cell receptor beta chains from one sample, sequenced in a study of siplizumab effects on memory and regulatory T cells. TCRdb keeps only in-frame clones here, not all; method: immunoSEQ multiplex PCR. This table has 90,000 to 120,000 clones, about 92% appearing once. Material: Tregs sorted from blood. The receptors shown here come from a human donor in good health. Both conserved end residues are part of each CDR3. Fields, in order: J gene, V gene, clone size, D gene, CDR3 protein, CDR3 DNA. A D gene is named only where the DNA matches it firmly. A clone size is listed for some rows: how often the clone was seen (once, few, many), or a class if it is expanded.

j_gene: TRBJ2-1
v_gene: TRBV4-1
abundance: .
d_gene: .
CDR3aa: CASSQRELVDYNEQFF
CDR3nt: TGCGCCAGCAGCCAGCGCGAACTAGTCGACTACAATGAGCAGTTCTTC

j_gene: TRBJ2-1
v_gene: TRBV15
abundance: .
d_gene: TRBD2
CDR3aa: CATSRVTSGRIGNEQFF
CDR3nt: TGTGCCACCAGCAGAGTTACTAGCGGGAGAATCGGAAATGAGCAGTTCTTC

j_gene: TRBJ2-3
v_gene: TRBV5-1
abundance: .
d_gene: TRBD2
CDR3aa: CASSLSAGADTQYF
CDR3nt: TGCGCCAGCAGCTTATCAGCGGGAGCAGATACGCAGTATTTT

j_gene: TRBJ2-2
v_gene: TRBV9
abundance: .
d_gene: TRBD2
CDR3aa: CASSVSSGMNTGELFF
CDR3nt: TGTGCCAGCAGCGTGTCTAGCGGGATGAACACCGGGGAGCTGTTTTTT

j_gene: TRBJ1-5
v_gene: TRBV30
abundance: .
d_gene: TRBD1
CDR3aa: CAWSRTGGNQPQHF
CDR3nt: TGTGCCTGGAGTAGGACAGGGGGCAATCAGCCCCAGCATTTT

j_gene: TRBJ2-3
v_gene: TRBV11-2
abundance: .
d_gene: TRBD2
CDR3aa: CASSLELRGVVSTDTQYF
CDR3nt: TGTGCCAGCAGCTTAGAATTGCGGGGGGTAGTAAGCACAGATACGCAGTATTTT

j_gene: TRBJ2-7
v_gene: TRBV15
abundance: .
d_gene: TRBD2
CDR3aa: CATSRTSGISYEQYF
CDR3nt: TGTGCCACCAGCAGGACTAGCGGGATCTCCTACGAGCAGTACTTC

j_gene: TRBJ1-1
v_gene: TRBV6-5
abundance: once
d_gene: .
CDR3aa: CASSYVSPNTEAFF
CDR3nt: TGTGCCAGCAGTTACGTGTCCCCGAACACTGAAGCTTTCTTT

j_gene: TRBJ2-3
v_gene: TRBV11-2
abundance: .
d_gene: TRBD2
CDR3aa: CASSLVRTSGSADTQYF
CDR3nt: TGTGCCAGCAGCTTAGTTCGGACTAGCGGGAGTGCAGATACGCAGTATTTT

j_gene: TRBJ2-1
v_gene: TRBV15
abundance: .
d_gene: .
CDR3aa: CATSGTRATQFF
CDR3nt: TGTGCCACCAGCGGCACACGGGCAACCCAGTTCTTC

j_gene: TRBJ2-3
v_gene: TRBV5-1
abundance: .
d_gene: .
CDR3aa: CASSPEGGWDTQYF
CDR3nt: TGCGCCAGCAGCCCCGAAGGGGGATGGGATACGCAGTATTTT

j_gene: TRBJ2-3
v_gene: TRBV5-4
abundance: .
d_gene: .
CDR3aa: CASSLVRGPDTQYF
CDR3nt: TGTGCCAGCAGCTTGGTGAGGGGCCCAGATACGCAGTATTTT

j_gene: TRBJ1-1
v_gene: TRBV7-9
abundance: .
d_gene: .
CDR3aa: CASSYGHSNTEAFF
CDR3nt: TGTGCCAGCAGCTACGGACACTCGAACACTGAAGCTTTCTTT

j_gene: TRBJ1-5
v_gene: TRBV27
abundance: .
d_gene: .
CDR3aa: CASRRTRYQPQHF
CDR3nt: TGTGCCAGCAGACGGACACGGTATCAGCCCCAGCATTTT

j_gene: TRBJ2-7
v_gene: TRBV6-6
abundance: .
d_gene: .
CDR3aa: CASKFPVSYEQYF
CDR3nt: TGTGCCAGCAAGTTCCCGGTTTCCTACGAGCAGTACTTC

j_gene: TRBJ1-3
v_gene: TRBV5-6
abundance: .
d_gene: .
CDR3aa: CASSFLGSRSSGNTIYF
CDR3nt: TGTGCCAGCAGCTTTTTAGGGTCACGTTCCTCTGGAAACACCATATATTTT